Below, 4 T cell receptor beta chains from the same sample are listed, as sequenced in a study of T-cell reconstitution after alpha-beta-depleted transplantation in children. Construction of the TCRbeta library involved unique molecular identifiers. TCRdb itself ran the PCR reads through MiXCR, one entry per CDR3 protein. The data show around 200,000 distinct CDR3 sequences, approximately 6.8% seen once. The sample in question was PBMCs from the stem cell graft donor, obtained from the stem cell graft. Source of these receptors: a human donor who donated a stem cell graft to a child with Wiskott-Aldrich syndrome.

There are many counts of this clonotype. This chain joins TRBV5-1 and TRBJ1-5; D is unclear. The germline V gene encodes CDR1 SGHRS and CDR2 YFSETQ. CDR3 length: 15 amino acids. V shed 3 bases and J shed 4 bases, with 14 bases lying between them. CDR3 in amino acids: CASSSSPGQNQPQHF. CDR3 coding DNA: TGCGCCAGCAGCTCATCCCCGGGTCAAAATCAGCCCCAGCATTTT.

This clonotype was counted many times. The V gene is TRBV12-3 or TRBV12-4, the J gene TRBJ1-2; possible D gene TRBD1, 6 bases. V shed 6 bases and J shed 0 bases, with 8 bases lying between them. CDR3 size: 13 residues. The CDR3 is CASSDRTNYGYTF. CDR3 sequence (DNA): TGTGCCAGCAGCGACAGGACTAACTATGGCTACACCTTC.

This clonotype has more than one count but fewer than ten. The J gene is TRBJ2-6, the V gene TRBV3-1, with no clear D. The germline V gene encodes CDR1 LGHDT and CDR2 YNNKEL (reference sequence). CDR3 length: 18 amino acids. Trimming pared 2 bases from V and 0 bases from J, leaving 14 bases between. The CDR3 bases are TGTGCCAGCAGCCAAAGGTTCGGTGCTAACTCTGGGGCCAACGTCCTGACTTTC. Protein: CASSQRFGANSGANVLTF.

This clonotype was detected ten times or more. The rearrangement links TRBV4-3 to TRBJ2-3, with D possibly being TRBD2 (7 bases). The ends were cut back, 2 bases at V and 2 bases at J, with 20 bases in the middle. The CDR3 is 18 amino acids. Germline loops: CDR1 LGHNA, CDR2 YSLEER. The CDR3 is CASSQFALAEGVTDTQYF. CDR3 DNA: TGCGCCAGCAGCCAATTCGCCCTAGCGGAGGGGGTCACAGATACGCAGTATTTT.